These T cell receptor beta chains were read from a single sample in a study of early T cells in non-severe SARS-CoV-2 infection. TCRdb called the 5' RACE reads again in MiXCR, with one record for every CDR3 protein. The data contain some 23,000 distinct CDR3 sequences, nearly 5% of them singletons. Input material: whole blood. Receptors originate from an adult who was a healthcare worker with PCR-confirmed SARS-CoV-2 infection or an uninfected control (not recorded which). Both conserved end residues are part of each CDR3. The D gene is left open where the match is weak. Clone size is shown for a subset of rows, as once, few, many or a class of expanded clone.

CASSYIRGQGTEAFF	TGTGCCAGCAGCTATATCAGGGGGCAGGGCACTGAAGCTTTCTTT	many	TRBD1	TRBV3-1	15	TRBJ1-1
CASSPNTSPRDEQYF	TGTGCCAGCAGTCCCAACACGTCGCCAAGGGACGAGCAGTACTTC	many	NA	TRBV28	15	TRBJ2-7
CSARKGQVNTEAFF	TGCAGTGCTAGGAAAGGACAGGTGAACACTGAAGCTTTCTTT	many	TRBD1	TRBV20-1	14	TRBJ1-1
CASSFSGGSNYNEQFF	TGTGCCAGCAGCTTCAGCGGGGGTTCCAACTACAATGAGCAGTTCTTC	few	TRBD2	TRBV7-9	16	TRBJ2-1
CASSLGERNIQYF	TGTGCCAGCAGCTTAGGGGAGCGAAACATTCAGTACTTC	many	NA	TRBV7-2	13	TRBJ2-4
CASSKQGVFVAYNEQFF	TGTGCCAGCAGTAAGCAGGGGGTCTTCGTGGCGTACAATGAGCAGTTCTTC	many	TRBD1	TRBV6-5	17	TRBJ2-1
CSVDRDQETQYF	TGCAGCGTTGACAGGGACCAAGAGACCCAGTACTTC	many	NA	TRBV29-1	12	TRBJ2-5
CASSILTGQGISYEQYF	TGCGCCAGCAGCATCTTAACGGGCCAGGGGATTTCCTACGAGCAGTACTTC	few	NA	TRBV5-1	17	TRBJ2-7
CASSLAFPDEQFF	TGTGCCAGCAGCTTAGCGTTCCCGGATGAGCAGTTCTTC	many	NA	TRBV11-3	13	TRBJ2-1
CASSQGHYEQYF	TGTGCCAGCAGCCAGGGCCACTACGAGCAGTACTTC	many	NA	TRBV3-1	12	TRBJ2-7
CASSYSMELLSQSNIQYF	TGTGCCAGCAGTTACTCGATGGAGTTACTTAGCCAAAGCAACATTCAGTACTTC	NA	NA	TRBV6-6	18	TRBJ2-4
CASSLSPTDTQYF	TGTGCCAGCAGCTTAAGTCCCACAGATACGCAGTATTTT	few	NA	TRBV11-1	13	TRBJ2-3
CASSLIRHDEQFF	TGTGCCAGCAGCCTAATCAGGCACGATGAGCAGTTCTTC	NA	NA	TRBV7-9	13	TRBJ2-1
CASSLVEDTQYF	TGTGCCAGCAGCTTAGTCGAGGATACGCAGTATTTT	few	NA	TRBV7-2	12	TRBJ2-3
CASGGREKAYNEQFF	TGTGCCAGCGGAGGGCGGGAGAAGGCCTACAATGAGCAGTTCTTC	many	TRBD2	TRBV2	15	TRBJ2-1
CASSLAVPPYEQYF	TGTGCCAGCTCGCTAGCGGTTCCTCCCTACGAGCAGTACTTC	many	TRBD2	TRBV27	14	TRBJ2-7
CASSPRRDTDTQYF	TGTGCCAGCTCACCGAGGAGAGACACAGATACGCAGTATTTT	many	NA	TRBV18	14	TRBJ2-3
CASSYNYNEQFF	TGCGCCAGCAGCTACAACTACAATGAGCAGTTCTTC	few	NA	TRBV5-1	12	TRBJ2-1
CASTRNLGETQYF	TGTGCCAGCACTAGGAATCTAGGGGAGACCCAGTACTTC	many	NA	TRBV25-1	13	TRBJ2-5
CASSGRNTEAFF	TGTGCCAGCAGCGGGAGGAACACTGAAGCTTTCTTT	many	NA	TRBV9	12	TRBJ1-1
CASSLAITSGSQETQYF	TGCGCCAGCAGCTTGGCCATCACTAGCGGGTCACAAGAGACCCAGTACTTC	many	TRBD2	TRBV5-1	17	TRBJ2-5
CAWMYDRINTGELFF	TGTGCCTGGATGTATGACAGGATTAACACCGGGGAGCTGTTTTTT	NA	NA	TRBV30	15	TRBJ2-2
CASSSYPGQENYGYTF	TGTGCCAGCAGTTCCTACCCGGGACAGGAGAACTATGGCTACACCTTC	many	TRBD1	TRBV6-6	16	TRBJ1-2
CASSPQRRKTDTQYF	TGTGCCAGCAGCCCCCAGCGTAGGAAGACAGATACGCAGTATTTT	NA	NA	TRBV3-1	15	TRBJ2-3
CASSFSGTSASLHF	TGTGCCAGCAGCTTTTCCGGGACCTCGGCGTCCCTCCACTTT	many	NA	TRBV7-9	14	TRBJ1-6
CSARHAGGADTQYF	TGCAGTGCTAGGCATGCGGGGGGGGCAGATACGCAGTATTTT	NA	TRBD2	TRBV20-1	14	TRBJ2-3
CASSQDRQNYEQYF	TGCGCCAGCAGCCAAGACCGACAGAACTACGAGCAGTACTTC	few	NA	TRBV4-1	14	TRBJ2-7
CASSSQPGLESNEQFF	TGCGCCAGCAGCTCCCAGCCGGGACTAGAGAGCAATGAGCAGTTCTTC	many	TRBD2	TRBV5-1	16	TRBJ2-1
CASSYEYRDRDQETQYF	TGTGCCAGCAGTTACGAATACCGAGACAGGGACCAAGAGACCCAGTACTTC	NA	TRBD1	TRBV6-5	17	TRBJ2-5
CSARRRVSYNEQFF	TGCAGTGCCCGGAGGCGGGTCTCCTACAATGAGCAGTTCTTC	many	NA	TRBV20-1	14	TRBJ2-1
CASSPPGSGNTGELFF	TGTGCCAGCAGCCCCCCGGGTAGCGGAAACACCGGGGAGCTGTTTTTT	many	NA	TRBV6-6	16	TRBJ2-2
CASSLSGQGTDTQYF	TGTGCCAGCTCACTCTCGGGACAGGGCACAGATACGCAGTATTTT	many	TRBD1	TRBV18	15	TRBJ2-3
CASSPTGPRYEKLFF	TGTGCCAGCAGCCCCACAGGACCGCGCTATGAAAAACTGTTTTTT	many	NA	TRBV7-9	15	TRBJ1-4
CASSSLAGILTDTQYF	TGTGCCAGCAGCTCACTAGCGGGGATACTCACAGATACGCAGTATTTT	many	TRBD2	TRBV7-2	16	TRBJ2-3
CAWSTGVHTDTQYF	TGTGCCTGGAGTACGGGGGTCCACACAGATACGCAGTATTTT	many	NA	TRBV30	14	TRBJ2-3
CSASLAGVTDTQYF	TGCAGTGCTTCGCTAGCGGGGGTCACAGATACGCAGTATTTT	few	TRBD2	TRBV20-1	14	TRBJ2-3
CASRRQQGGYTF	TGTGCCAGCAGAAGGCAACAGGGCGGCTACACCTTC	many	NA	TRBV4-2	12	TRBJ1-2
CSARDGGPGLAGTYEQYF	TGCAGTGCTAGAGATGGTGGACCGGGACTAGCGGGAACCTACGAGCAGTACTTC	many	TRBD2	TRBV20-1	18	TRBJ2-7
CSAYDPVGETQYF	TGCAGTGCTTACGACCCCGTAGGAGAGACCCAGTACTTC	many	NA	TRBV20-1	13	TRBJ2-5
CASSLPRAGGENEQFF	TGTGCCAGCAGTTTACCCAGAGCGGGAGGGGAAAATGAGCAGTTCTTC	many	TRBD2	TRBV12-3/TRBV12-4	16	TRBJ2-1
CASRTRDDWRTEAFF	TGTGCCAGCAGAACGAGGGACGATTGGCGGACTGAAGCTTTCTTT	many	NA	TRBV6-2/TRBV6-3	15	TRBJ1-1
CASSQGSGPYNEQFF	TGTGCCAGCAGCCAAGGAAGCGGGCCCTACAATGAGCAGTTCTTC	NA	NA	TRBV3-1	15	TRBJ2-1
CASSFRLAGVRTDTQYF	TGCGCCAGCAGCTTTCGACTAGCGGGAGTTCGCACAGATACGCAGTATTTT	many	TRBD2	TRBV5-1	17	TRBJ2-3
CASSLAPSGNSYNEQFF	TGCGCCAGCAGCTTGGCCCCTAGCGGAAACTCCTACAATGAGCAGTTCTTC	few	TRBD2	TRBV5-1	17	TRBJ2-1
CASRRFDTEAFF	TGCGCCAGCCGAAGATTTGACACTGAAGCTTTCTTT	NA	NA	TRBV5-1	12	TRBJ1-1
CASRPPADSFGGTEAFF	TGCGCCAGCAGACCTCCTGCTGACTCCTTCGGCGGCACTGAAGCTTTCTTT	many	NA	TRBV5-1	17	TRBJ1-1